The T cell receptor (beta chain) under discussion was sequenced for a study of identical twins. Study-level results: Cross-sectional statistics underpinned the conclusions; the same donors were not followed. There was an excess of low generation probability in the out-of-frame alpha sequences that twins shared. Partial confounding of zero-insertion analyses by invariant MAIT and iNKT cells was possible.

In the case of this clonotype: Antigen: not known.

From germline, CDR1 is MRHNA and CDR2 SNTAGT. Trimming removed 2 bases from V and 4 bases from J, with 3 bases in between. The CDR3 totals 13 residues. TCRdb recomputed calls from the 5' RACE reads with MiXCR, one row per CDR3 protein. The table records around 1.7 million distinct CDR3 sequences, less than 40% of them present only once. The chain joins TRBV6-4 to TRBJ1-6; D ambiguous. The TCR was taken from a newborn girl in good health. The sequenced material came from cord blood. The CDR3 bases are TGTGCCAGCAGTGACCGATATAATTCACCCCTCCACTTT. Translating it yields CASSDRYNSPLHF.